What follows are 24 T cell receptor beta chains derived from one specimen sequenced in a study of Ad26.COV2.S vaccination and SARS-CoV-2 variants. Specified treatment: some 20 received Ad26.COV2.S at low or high dose, single or two shots; five or six received placebo; per-sample allocation not given. The study sampled participants on day 63 after the first vaccine or placebo injection. The repertoire was sequenced with immunoSEQ multiplex PCR; TCRdb's copy has only in-frame clones and lacks some. The sample holds around 450,000 clones, 89% seen once. The sample here was peripheral blood, taken in a trial of Ad26.COV2.S vaccine versus placebo. The receptors shown here come from a person between 18 and 65 years old who received the Ad26.COV2.S COVID-19 vaccine or a placebo.

The V call is TRBV18, the J call TRBJ2-2; D may match TRBD1 or TRBD2 (6 bases each). The V end was cut by 0 bases, the J end by 1 base, with 12 bases between. Germline V gene data show CDR1 as KGHSH and CDR2 as LQKENI. The CDR3 loop spans 17 amino acids. CDR3 in DNA: TGTGCCAGCTCACCACCGGAGAGGGGGGTGAACACCGGGGAGCTGTTTTTT. It yields the protein CASSPPERGVNTGELFF.

The J gene is TRBJ2-7, the V gene TRBV18, with 11 nucleotides matching TRBD1. This CDR3 spans 16 amino acids. Germline loops: CDR1 KGHSH, CDR2 LQKENI. V gave up 1 base and J gave up 6 bases; unmatched junction bases: 8. CDR3 in amino acids: CASSPRLTGQGGEQYF. CDR3 DNA: TGTGCCAGCTCACCACGGCTGACGGGACAGGGGGGCGAGCAGTACTTC.

Only a few counts were recorded for this clone. The V call is TRBV21-1, the J call TRBJ2-1. TRBV21-1 is reported as a pseudogene. The CDR3 is 18 amino acids. The CDR3 spells CASSPHLQGLFSYNEQFF. The CDR3 DNA is TGTGCCAGCAGCCCCCATTTACAGGGACTCTTCTCCTACAATGAGCAGTTCTTC.

The chain joins TRBV6-2 or TRBV6-3 to TRBJ2-5, with 9 positions matching TRBD2. J gave up 4 bases and V 0 bases, and 3 bases lay outside the gene matches. The length of the CDR3 is 15 residues. The germline V gene encodes CDR1 MNHEY and CDR2 SVGEGT. Here the CDR3 reads CASSYSLAGAETQYF. Here the CDR3 DNA reads TGTGCCAGCAGTTACTCGTTAGCGGGGGCAGAGACCCAGTACTTC.

V gene TRBV28 combines with J gene TRBJ2-2; D remains unclear. CDR1 and CDR2 (germline): MDHEN, SYDVKM. The CDR3 has 13 residues. V was trimmed by 6 bases and J by 4 bases, leaving 9 bases between them. CDR3 sequence (DNA): TGTGCCAGCAGATGGCATGGCACCGGGGAGCTGTTTTTT. It is translated as CASRWHGTGELFF.

V gene TRBV30 combines with J gene TRBJ2-3, with a possible D match to TRBD2 (6 bases). Germline V gene data show CDR1 as GTSNPN and CDR2 as SVGIG (reference sequence). This CDR3 has 11 amino acids. V lost 5 bases to trimming and J lost 8 bases, with 11 bases between them. Here the CDR3 reads CAWAQGLTQYF. CDR3 in DNA: TGTGCCTGGGCGCAGGGACTTACGCAGTATTTT.

This chain connects TRBV7-3 to TRBJ1-1; possible D gene TRBD1, 6 bases. Germline V gene sequence: CDR1 SGHTA, CDR2 FQGTGA. This CDR3 is built from 14 residues. Trimming took off 2 bases at V and 6 bases at J, with 13 bases between the two ends. The CDR3 DNA sequence: TGTGCCAGCAGCTTAGCGGGGGCCGACTCTGAAGCTTTCTTT. Protein sequence: CASSLAGADSEAFF. The entire variable domain, with the rest obtained from reference TRBV7-3 and TRBJ1-1, is as follows: GAGVSQTPSNKVTEKGKYVELRCDPISGHTALYWYRQSLGQGPEFLIYFQGTGAADDSGLPNDRFFAVRPEGSVSTLKIQRTERGDSAVYLCASSLAGADSEAFFGQGTRLTVV.

In DNA form, the CDR3 reads TGTGCCAGCAGCCTAGGCCCGGGGAATGAGCAGTTCTTC. This codes for CASSLGPGNEQFF. The rearrangement uses TRBV7-8 and TRBJ2-1; D may be TRBD2 (5 bases). V lost 5 bases and J 7 bases, leaving 12 bases between the germline ends. CDR1 is SGHVS, CDR2 FQNEAQ, per germline. The CDR3 extends over 13 amino acids.

This sequence joins TRBV4-3 and TRBJ2-3; D possibly corresponds to TRBD2 (6 bases). Germline V CDR1 and CDR2: LGHNA, YSLEER. The CDR3 runs 14 residues. Trimming removed 4 bases at V and 0 bases at J, with 8 bases between. The CDR3 bases are TGCGCCAGCAGCCCGGGGACTAGCACAGATACGCAGTATTTT. This translates into CASSPGTSTDTQYF.

This clone has just one count. Written as DNA, the CDR3 is TGTGCCAGTAGTATATTGAGGGTTTGGGACGAGCAGTACTTC. It yields the protein CASSILRVWDEQYF. The chain links TRBV19 to TRBJ2-7, with D perhaps TRBD2 (5 bases). V lost 2 bases and J 5 bases, leaving 13 bases between the germline ends. CDR3 length equals 14 residues. Looked up from germline, CDR1 is LNHDA and CDR2 is SQIVND (reference sequence).

This clone was seen just once. This chain connects TRBV5-6 to TRBJ2-3; 10 positions agree with TRBD2. CDR3 length: 13 amino acids. Germline CDR1 is SGHDT and CDR2 is YYEEEE. V was clipped by 5 bases and J by 4 bases; unmatched bases: 1. In DNA, the CDR3 is TGTGCCAGCAGTACTAGCGGGGCAGATACGCAGTATTTT. It translates to CASSTSGADTQYF.

This chain uses TRBV6-5 with TRBJ2-2, with D possibly matching TRBD1 (6 bases). Germline V lookup: CDR1 MNHEY, CDR2 SVGAGI. Trimming removed 2 bases from V and 5 bases from J, with 12 bases in between. The CDR3 consists of 15 residues. The CDR3 loop is CASSYQGRRTGELFF. DNA of the CDR3: TGTGCCAGCAGTTACCAGGGGCGCCGGACCGGGGAGCTGTTTTTT.

The J gene is TRBJ1-2, the V gene TRBV9, with D uncertain. The CDR3 spans 16 residues. Trimming took 2 bases from V and 0 from J, leaving 14 bases between them. Germline loops: CDR1 SGDLS, CDR2 YYNGEE. Here the CDR3 DNA reads TGTGCCAGCAGCGTGGGAATTGAAAACTCTAACTATGGCTACACCTTC. It encodes CASSVGIENSNYGYTF.

The sample holds a few counts of this clone. The chain combines TRBV18 with TRBJ2-7; no clear D gene. The V end was cut by 6 bases, the J end by 0 bases, with 9 bases between. The germline V gene encodes CDR1 KGHSH and CDR2 LQKENI. The CDR3 loop spans 13 amino acids. DNA of the CDR3: TGTGCCAGCTCTGCGGCCACCTCCTACGAGCAGTACTTC. This sequence encodes CASSAATSYEQYF.

The V call is TRBV5-6, the J call TRBJ2-2, with unresolved D. CDR3 length: 15 residues. Trimming pared 0 bases from V and 2 bases from J, leaving 8 bases between. The germline CDR1 and CDR2 sequences are SGHDT and YYEEEE. The CDR3 protein is CASSLGVGNTGELFF. CDR3 bases: TGTGCCAGCAGCTTGGGAGTTGGCAACACCGGGGAGCTGTTTTTT.

The chain has TRBV9 and TRBJ2-2; D is unresolved. The CDR3 spans 13 residues. Trimming removed 4 bases at V and 6 bases at J, with 10 bases between. In germline, CDR1 is SGDLS, CDR2 YYNGEE. The CDR3 nucleotides are TGTGCCAGCAGCCCCATTGCGCCCGGGGAGCTGTTTTTT. This sequence encodes CASSPIAPGELFF.

This clone appeared once. V usage is TRBV7-2 and J usage is TRBJ1-5, with D perhaps TRBD1 (6 bases). Between the trimmed V and J ends, which lost 4 bases and 12 bases, there was a span of 19 bases. This CDR3 has 14 amino acids. Germline lookup yields CDR1 SGHTA and CDR2 FQGNSA. The CDR3 region is CASSSLPGHPLQHF. CDR3 DNA sequence: TGTGCCAGCAGCTCGCTACCGGGACACCCTCTCCAGCATTTT.

This clone was seen a single time. The chain recombines TRBV11-2 with TRBJ1-2, with D uncertain. Trimming took 1 base from V and 0 from J, leaving 9 bases between them. In germline, CDR1 is SGHAT, CDR2 FQNNGV. There are 15 residues in the CDR3. CDR3 in DNA: TGTGCCAGCAGCTTAGGACTGTCAGCTAACTATGGCTACACCTTC. It is translated as CASSLGLSANYGYTF. The full variable domain, rest sourced from reference TRBV11-2 and TRBJ1-2, is EAGVAQSPRYKIIEKRQSVAFWCNPISGHATLYWYQQILGQGPKLLIQFQNNGVVDDSQLPKDRFSAERLKGVDSTLKIQPAKLEDSAVYLCASSLGLSANYGYTFGSGTRLTVV.

The J gene is TRBJ2-3, the V gene TRBV7-9, with TRBD1 identical over 7 bases. This CDR3 region has 17 residues. J gave up 0 bases and V 2 bases, and 8 bases lay outside the gene matches. Germline CDR1 SEHNR, CDR2 FQNEAQ (reference sequence). The CDR3 bases are TGTGCCAGCAGCTTACCCAGGGACAGCGCTAGCACAGATACGCAGTATTTT. This codes for CASSLPRDSASTDTQYF.

The genes are TRBV30 and TRBJ1-1, with TRBD1 matching 8 bases. Losses at the gene ends were 3 bases for V and 0 bases for J; bases not matched to a gene: 0. The CDR3 has 13 residues. CDR1 and CDR2 (germline): GTSNPN, SVGIG (reference sequence). The CDR3 region has the DNA TGTGCCTGGAGACAGGGGGTGAACACTGAAGCTTTCTTT. It encodes CAWRQGVNTEAFF.

The chain carries TRBV28 and TRBJ2-7, with a weak D call TRBD2 (6 bases). This CDR3 contains 15 residues. The V and J ends lost 5 bases and 7 bases respectively, with 21 bases between them. Looked up from germline, CDR1 is MDHEN and CDR2 is SYDVKM. CDR3 in amino acids: CASSEGAGPGVEQYF. CDR3 DNA: TGTGCCAGCAGTGAAGGGGCAGGACCGGGGGTGGAGCAGTACTTC.

The V call is TRBV19, the J call TRBJ1-1, with unresolved D. This CDR3 has 13 residues. The V gene's germline CDR1 is LNHDA and CDR2 SQIVND (reference sequence). V dropped 7 bases and J dropped 3 bases, with 12 bases sitting between them. This CDR3 is CASTSYSDTEAFF. The CDR3 region has the DNA TGTGCCAGTACCTCATACAGTGACACTGAAGCTTTCTTT.

This sequence joins TRBV5-1 and TRBJ2-2; 8 bases match TRBD1. With V trimmed by 0 bases and J by 1 base, 2 bases remained unmatched. The V gene's germline CDR1 is SGHRS and CDR2 YFSETQ. The CDR3 runs to 16 residues. Written as DNA, the CDR3 is TGCGCCAGCAGCTTGGCAGGGGGCGGGAACACCGGGGAGCTGTTTTTT. The encoded protein is CASSLAGGGNTGELFF. The whole variable domain, filled in from reference TRBV5-1 and TRBJ2-2, reads KAGVTQTPRYLIKTRGQQVTLSCSPISGHRSVSWYQQTPGQGLQFLFEYFSETQRNKGNFPGRFSGRQFSNSRSEMNVSTLELGDSALYLCASSLAGGGNTGELFFGEGSRLTVL.

The chain joins TRBV5-6 to TRBJ2-5; a possible D gene is TRBD1 (6 bases). This CDR3 has 13 amino acids. CDR1 SGHDT and CDR2 YYEEEE come from the germline V gene. V lost 5 bases and J 4 bases, leaving 12 bases between the germline ends. The CDR3 DNA follows: TGTGCCAGCAGTTATGGACAGCTAGAGACCCAGTACTTC. Translation: CASSYGQLETQYF.